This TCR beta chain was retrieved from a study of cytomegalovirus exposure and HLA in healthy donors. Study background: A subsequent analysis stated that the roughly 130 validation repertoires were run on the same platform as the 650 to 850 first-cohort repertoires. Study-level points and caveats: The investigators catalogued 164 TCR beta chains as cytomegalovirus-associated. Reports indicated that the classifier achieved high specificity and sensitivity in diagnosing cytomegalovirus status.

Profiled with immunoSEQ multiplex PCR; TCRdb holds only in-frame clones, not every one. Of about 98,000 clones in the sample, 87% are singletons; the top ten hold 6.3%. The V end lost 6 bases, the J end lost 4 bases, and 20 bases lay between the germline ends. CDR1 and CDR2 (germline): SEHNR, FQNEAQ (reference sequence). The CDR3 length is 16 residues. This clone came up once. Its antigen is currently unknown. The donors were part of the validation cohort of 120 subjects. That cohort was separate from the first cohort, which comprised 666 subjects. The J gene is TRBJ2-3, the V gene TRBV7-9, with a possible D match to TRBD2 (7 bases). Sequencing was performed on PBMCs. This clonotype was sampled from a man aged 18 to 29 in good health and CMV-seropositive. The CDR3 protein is CASRWHGTGGPDTQYF. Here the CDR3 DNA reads TGTGCCAGCAGGTGGCACGGGACGGGGGGCCCAGATACGCAGTATTTT. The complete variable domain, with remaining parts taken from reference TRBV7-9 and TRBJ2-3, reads DTGVSQNPRHKITKRGQNVTFRCDPISEHNRLYWYRQTLGQGPEFLTYFQNEAQLEKSRLLSDRFSAERPKGSFSTLEIQRTEQGDSAMYLCASRWHGTGGPDTQYFGPGTRLTVL.